Below, 19 T cell receptor beta chains from the same sample are listed, as sequenced in a study of vaccination and CD4 T cells after COVID-19. No antigen is known for these receptors. Documented treatment: roughly ten-day PBMC culture with coronavirus spike peptide pools or control peptides (ViraFEST assay). The Oncomine TCR Beta short-read assay generated sequence data from the DNA of cultured CD4+ T cells. TCRdb called the PCR reads again in MiXCR, with one record for every CDR3 protein. The sample lists some 8,600 distinct CDR3 sequences; around 66% were seen once. The specimen was CD4+ T cells from blood, cultured in vitro. The receptors derive from a human donor who had recovered from COVID-19.

V and J are TRBV23-1 and TRBJ1-1; weak D call: TRBD1 (6 bases). TRBV23-1 is annotated as an ORF whose role is uncertain. Trimming cost V 3 bases and J 2 bases, with 13 bases left between them. The CDR3 sequence is 15 residues long. The CDR3 nucleotides read TGCGCCAGCAGTCATAGAGACAGGTCTAACACTGAAGCTTTCTTT. Translated: CASSHRDRSNTEAFF.

This rearrangement joins TRBV5-4 to TRBJ1-2; tentative D call: TRBD1 (5 bases). Germline V CDR1 and CDR2: SGHNT, YYREEE (reference sequence). The V end was cut by 1 base, the J end by 5 bases, with 15 bases between. The CDR3 is 15 residues long. As DNA, the CDR3 is TGTGCCAGCAGCTTGAGCCCAGGGAGAGATTATGGCTACACCTTC. The encoded protein is CASSLSPGRDYGYTF.

The rearrangement joins TRBV6-2 or TRBV6-3 to TRBJ2-7; either TRBD1 or TRBD2 may supply D (5 bases each). The length of the CDR3 is 15 residues. Germline-derived CDR1 and CDR2 are MNHEY and SVGEGT. V shed 2 bases and J shed 2 bases, with 13 bases lying between them. Here the CDR3 reads CASSYPGALAYEQYF. The CDR3 DNA sequence: TGTGCCAGCAGTTACCCCGGGGCTCTGGCCTACGAGCAGTACTTC.

The CDR3 DNA is TGTGCCAGCAGTGAAGGGGGGACGGCCGCTAACTATGGCTACACCTTC. Translation gives CASSEGGTAANYGYTF. The gene calls are TRBV6-1 and TRBJ1-2, with D possibly TRBD1 on 5 matching bases. The CDR3 runs to 16 residues. V gave up 1 base and J gave up 0 bases, with 12 bases separating them. Germline-derived CDR1 and CDR2 are MNHNS and SASEGT.

This clonotype was counted a single time. The CDR3 DNA reads TGTGCCAGCCGAAGAAACTCTGACACTTTTCTTGTTAGCACAGATACGCAGTATTTT. Residues: CASRRNSDTFLVSTDTQYF. The chain has TRBV28 and TRBJ2-3; D is unresolved. Trimming cost V 8 bases and J 0 bases, with 27 bases left between them. Germline CDR1 and CDR2: MDHEN and SYDVKM. This CDR3 comprises 19 residues.

The chain carries TRBV27 and TRBJ1-1, with D possibly being TRBD1 (6 bases). Germline V lookup: CDR1 MNHEY, CDR2 SMNVEV (reference sequence). The ends were cut back, 4 bases at V and 1 base at J, with 10 bases in the middle. The CDR3 loop spans 14 amino acids. As DNA, the CDR3 is TGTGCCAGCAGTTGGGGGCTCGGGAACACTGAAGCTTTCTTT. Protein sequence: CASSWGLGNTEAFF.

The V and J genes are TRBV9 and TRBJ2-3; D remains ambiguous. V was pared by 0 bases and J by 4 bases, with 9 bases between. The CDR3 has 14 amino acids. Per the germline V gene, CDR1 is SGDLS and CDR2 is YYNGEE. CDR3 sequence (DNA): TGTGCCAGCAGCGTAGTCGGGTTATCAGATACGCAGTATTTT. Its translation: CASSVVGLSDTQYF.

This chain links TRBV27 with TRBJ2-5; D is unresolved. The CDR3 contains 13 residues. From germline, CDR1 is MNHEY and CDR2 SMNVEV (reference sequence). V lost 2 bases, J lost 0 bases, and 4 bases lay in between. This CDR3 reads CASSLAYQETQYF. The CDR3 region has the DNA TGTGCCAGCAGTTTAGCGTACCAAGAGACCCAGTACTTC.

The chain carries TRBV28 and TRBJ1-2; D possibly corresponds to TRBD1 (6 bases). Between the trimmed V and J ends, which lost 5 bases and 1 base, there was a span of 14 bases. The CDR3 loop spans 15 amino acids. Germline CDR1 and CDR2: MDHEN and SYDVKM. The DNA for the CDR3 is TGTGCCAGCAGTCCGGTACAGGGAATTAACTATGGCTACACCTTC. It translates to CASSPVQGINYGYTF.

J is TRBJ2-4 and V is TRBV5-4; tentatively, D is TRBD1 (6 bases). Looked up from germline, CDR1 is SGHNT and CDR2 is YYREEE (reference sequence). The CDR3 extends over 15 amino acids. Trimming took off 3 bases at V and 2 bases at J, with 12 bases between the two ends. CDR3 coding DNA: TGTGCCAGCAGCTACAGGGATATGACCAAAAACATTCAGTACTTC. It translates to CASSYRDMTKNIQYF. The full variable domain, its missing parts supplied by reference TRBV5-4 and TRBJ2-4, is ETGVTQSPTHLIKTRGQQVTLRCSSQSGHNTVSWYQQALGQGPQFIFQYYREEENGRGNFPPRFSGLQFPNYSSELNVNALELDDSALYLCASSYRDMTKNIQYFGAGTRLSVL.

The V and J genes are TRBV27 and TRBJ1-1; D unclear. Trimming cost V 5 bases and J 3 bases, with 7 bases left between them. Germline V gene data show CDR1 as MNHEY and CDR2 as SMNVEV (reference sequence). This CDR3 is 12 amino acids long. CDR3 loop: CASSHRDTEAFF. DNA for the CDR3: TGTGCCAGCAGTCACAGAGACACTGAAGCTTTCTTT.

V gene TRBV7-2 combines with J gene TRBJ2-7; D is uncertain. The CDR3 has 14 residues. The V gene lost 0 bases and the J gene lost 3 bases, with 9 bases spanning the gap. Germline V gene lookup returns CDR1 SGHTA and CDR2 FQGNSA. The CDR3 loop reads CASSLAGRSYEQYF. In DNA, the CDR3 is TGTGCCAGCAGCTTAGCAGGCCGGAGCTACGAGCAGTACTTC.

CDR3 bases: TGTGCCAGTAGTAACCCCGGGACGAACACTGAAGCTTTCTTT. It encodes CASSNPGTNTEAFF. The chain has TRBV19 and TRBJ1-1, with D maybe TRBD1 (5 bases). Germline assignment: CDR1 LNHDA and CDR2 SQIVND (reference sequence). The CDR3 is 14 residues long. V shed 4 bases and J shed 1 base, with 10 bases lying between them. Variable domain in full (rest from reference TRBV19 and TRBJ1-1): DGGITQSPKYLFRKEGQNVTLSCEQNLNHDAMYWYRQDPGQGLRLIYYSQIVNDFQKGDIAEGYSVSREKKESFPLTVTSAQKNPTAFYLCASSNPGTNTEAFFGQGTRLTVV.

The rearrangement uses TRBV27 and TRBJ1-5, with D perhaps TRBD1 (5 bases). The V gene lost 8 bases and the J gene lost 5 bases, with 13 bases spanning the gap. The CDR3 runs to 13 residues. Germline assignment: CDR1 MNHEY and CDR2 SMNVEV (reference sequence). As DNA, the CDR3 is TGTGCCAGCGGGAAGGGGAGGGATCAGCCCCAGCATTTT. Encoded protein: CASGKGRDQPQHF.

V usage is TRBV6-2 or TRBV6-3 and J usage is TRBJ2-5; 8 nucleotides match TRBD2. The CDR3 is 16 residues long. Germline V gene sequence: CDR1 MNHEY, CDR2 SVGEGT. Trimming removed 6 bases from V and 7 bases from J; junction bases left unmatched: 16. The CDR3 is CASRDTNTGGPGTQYF. As DNA, the CDR3 is TGTGCCAGCAGGGACACCAATACGGGAGGGCCGGGGACCCAGTACTTC.

The chain is built from TRBV19 and TRBJ2-4, with D tentatively TRBD1 (7 bases). The germline V gene encodes CDR1 LNHDA and CDR2 SQIVND (reference sequence). The length of the CDR3 is 17 residues. With 6 bases removed from V and 2 bases from J, the gap between germline ends came to 20 bases. This CDR3 reads CASSLATGPLTKNIQYF. In DNA form, the CDR3 reads TGTGCCAGTAGCCTAGCGACAGGGCCCCTAACCAAAAACATTCAGTACTTC.

This sequence joins TRBV24-1 and TRBJ2-1; 7 positions match TRBD2. The CDR3 totals 16 residues. V lost 1 base to trimming and J lost 0 bases; unmatched junction nucleotides: 2. Germline loops: CDR1 KGHDR, CDR2 SFDVKD. The CDR3 DNA reads TGTGCCACCAGTGATTTTACTAGCGACTCCTACAATGAGCAGTTCTTC. Translated, it gives CATSDFTSDSYNEQFF.

The CDR3 bases are TGTGCCGGAACACAGGAGTATAGCAATCAGCCCCAGCATTTT. This gives the protein CAGTQEYSNQPQHF. The chain combines TRBV6-1 with TRBJ1-5; D possibly corresponds to TRBD1 (5 bases). Germline assignment: CDR1 MNHNS and CDR2 SASEGT. V lost 11 bases and J lost 0, with 14 bases in between. This CDR3 has 14 residues.

The rearrangement joins TRBV19 to TRBJ2-3, with TRBD2 matching over 12 bases. V shed 5 bases, J shed 0 bases, and the junction held 9 bases outside the gene matches. The germline V gene encodes CDR1 LNHDA and CDR2 SQIVND (reference sequence). The CDR3 loop spans 18 amino acids. This chain's CDR3 is CASSPWGLAGSSTDTQYF. The CDR3 nucleotides are TGTGCCAGTAGTCCTTGGGGACTAGCGGGTTCTAGCACAGATACGCAGTATTTT.